The following is a T cell receptor beta chain sequence with its context. Its antigen target is currently unknown. No much larger clone exists at a distance of one base, and base qualities are not known. Reading the label with the study, this specimen's time point is: baseline, week 1 (first vaccination visit). The treatment or condition label on this specimen signifies: pre-vaccination baseline after standard-of-care therapy. Donors had newly diagnosed WHO grade 3 or 4 IDH1-mutant astrocytomas with loss of nuclear ATRX. The samples were drawn from NOA16, a multicentre, single-arm, open-label phase I trial in Germany that tested a mutant IDH1 peptide vaccine in humans for the first time. For immunogenicity testing, the blood drawn at visit V03 was used as the baseline sample. Genomic DNA for TCRB sequencing was extracted from EDTA blood using the DNeasy Blood and Tissue Kit. This sample is part of a study of a mutant IDH1 vaccine in newly diagnosed glioma (dated by TCRdb to the early 2020s). Looking at the study overall: The roughly 30 treated patients were roughly 62% male and about 38% female, with a mean age of around 40 years. For exploratory analyses, approximately 25 treated patients had longitudinal TCRB deep sequencing done wherever samples were available. Prior to enrollment, standard therapy consisting of radiotherapy alone, temozolomide alone, or radiochemotherapy with temozolomide had been administered to patients, with the combination being received by most patients. Peripheral blood was drawn at six visits: V03 (baseline), V05, V07, V10, V12 and V13.

To prepare the library, the immunoSEQ multiplex PCR assay was applied. Rearranged TCR beta chain sequences were amplified using the hsTCRB Kit according to the manufacturer's protocol. Sequencing of TCRB libraries was carried out on an Illumina MiSeq. The authors' analysis ran thus. The kit vendor's proprietary platform handled demultiplexing, trimming and gene mapping. Here the immuneACCESS table is served through TCRdb, limited to in-frame sequences with V and J called. Missing clones are a known gap in these copies; in checked studies unresolved V genes cover under half, and the rest lacks a known reason. The V and J calls and clone size are taken from that table; D and trimming were inferred from the DNA. The sample profile shows tens of thousands of clones; 91% of them were found once. The biggest ten clones account for 2% to 3% of the sample. Trimming at the junction amounts to 4 bases on V and 11 bases on J, and the germline ends lie 14 bases apart. Including the terminal cysteine and phenylalanine, the CDR3 comprises 12 residues. Kept here is only the CDR3 DNA, which spans 36 bases and is read in frame from base 1. From a lookup of the germline V gene, CDR1 and CDR2 are LGHNA and YNFKEQ.

Results the study describes overall, beyond this receptor: Immune responses induced by the vaccine were seen in about 93% of patients across multiple MHC alleles. PBMC samples for TCRB deep sequencing were selected based on availability. No apparent relationship was observed between pseudoprogression and alterations in the top peripheral T cell clonotypes detected by TCRB sequencing. The authors noted that analyses of patient blood samples could not be reproduced because of sample limitations.

The clonotype comes from a man aged 45-60 years with glioma. Here the chain combines TRBV4-2 and TRBJ1-1; the D gene is not confidently resolved. The starting material was PBMCs, obtained from a glioma patient treated with radiotherapy, temozolomide or both. The CDR3: CASSRNKVWAFF. The nucleotide sequence reads TGTGCCAGCAGCCGAAATAAGGTTTGGGCTTTCTTT.